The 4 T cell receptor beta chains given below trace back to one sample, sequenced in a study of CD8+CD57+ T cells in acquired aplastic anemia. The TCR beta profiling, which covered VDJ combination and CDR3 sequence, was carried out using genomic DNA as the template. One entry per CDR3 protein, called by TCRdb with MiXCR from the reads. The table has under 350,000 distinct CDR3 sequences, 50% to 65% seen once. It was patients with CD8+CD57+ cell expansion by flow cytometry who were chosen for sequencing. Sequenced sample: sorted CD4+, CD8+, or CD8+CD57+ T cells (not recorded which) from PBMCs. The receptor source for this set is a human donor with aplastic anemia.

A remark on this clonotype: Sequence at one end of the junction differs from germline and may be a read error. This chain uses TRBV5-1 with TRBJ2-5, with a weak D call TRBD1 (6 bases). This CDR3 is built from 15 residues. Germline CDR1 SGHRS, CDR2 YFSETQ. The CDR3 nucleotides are TGCGCCAGCAGCTTGGAGGGACACGGGCAAGAGACTCAGTACTTC. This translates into CASSLEGHGQETQYF.

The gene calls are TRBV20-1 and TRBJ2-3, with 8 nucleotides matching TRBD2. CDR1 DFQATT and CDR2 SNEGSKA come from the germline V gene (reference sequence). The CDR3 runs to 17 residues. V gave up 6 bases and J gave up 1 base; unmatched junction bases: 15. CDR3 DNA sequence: TGCAGTGCCAAAGGAATTAGCGGGACGCGGGGCACAGATACGCAGTATTTT. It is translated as CSAKGISGTRGTDTQYF.

The CDR3 DNA reads TGTGCCAGCAGTGAATGTACAGGGGCCACCTTTCCCCCCTACAATGAGCAGTTCTTC. Translating gives CASSECTGATFPPYNEQFF. The J gene is TRBJ2-1, the V gene TRBV25-1, with 7 bases matching TRBD1. V trimming: 1 base; J trimming: 2 bases; junction bases outside the gene matches: 14. Looked up from germline, CDR1 is MGHDK and CDR2 is SYGVNS. The CDR3 totals 19 residues.

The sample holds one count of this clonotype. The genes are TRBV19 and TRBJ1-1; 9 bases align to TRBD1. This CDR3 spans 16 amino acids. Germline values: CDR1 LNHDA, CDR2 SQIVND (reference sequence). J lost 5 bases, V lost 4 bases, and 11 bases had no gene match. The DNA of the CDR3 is TGTGCCAGTAGTACCACACCGGGACAGGGAAGTACTGAAGCTTTCTTT. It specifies CASSTTPGQGSTEAFF.